Listed below are T cell receptor beta chains from one sample, sequenced in a study of T cells in Graves' hyperthyroidism and ophthalmopathy. Using its own MiXCR run on the multiplex PCR reads, TCRdb lists one record per CDR3 protein. The data contain over 450,000 distinct CDR3 sequences, roughly 15% of them singletons. The sequenced sample consisted of blood. The receptors derive from a woman aged 18-29 years with Graves' ophthalmopathy. Each CDR3 is given without its conserved first and last residue. Size is omitted from some rows. Given values are once, few, many or a class for expanded clones.

clone_size: many
j_call: TRBJ2-3
v_call: TRBV6-1
cdr3_aa: ASSSADADTDTQY

clone_size: many
j_call: TRBJ2-7
v_call: TRBV28
cdr3_aa: ASRSTGDEQY

clone_size: few
j_call: TRBJ1-6
v_call: TRBV25-1
cdr3_aa: GSGGSYNSPLH

clone_size: .
j_call: TRBJ2-7
v_call: TRBV13
cdr3_aa: ASSDRTSGRGYEQY

clone_size: few
j_call: TRBJ1-1
v_call: TRBV14
cdr3_aa: ASSHPYTNTEAF

clone_size: many
j_call: TRBJ1-6
v_call: TRBV20-1
cdr3_aa: SAEGAGASYNSPLH

clone_size: many
j_call: TRBJ2-1
v_call: TRBV27
cdr3_aa: ASKGAEYNEQF

clone_size: few
j_call: TRBJ2-6
v_call: TRBV29-1
cdr3_aa: SADSYGSSGANVLT

clone_size: many
j_call: TRBJ2-4
v_call: TRBV20-1
cdr3_aa: SWVSGHIQY

clone_size: many
j_call: TRBJ2-1
v_call: TRBV30
cdr3_aa: AWSVLGTEQF

clone_size: many
j_call: TRBJ2-7
v_call: TRBV12-3/TRBV12-4
cdr3_aa: ASTSGWYEQY

clone_size: .
j_call: TRBJ2-6
v_call: TRBV3-1
cdr3_aa: ASSHGRSGANVLT

clone_size: few
j_call: TRBJ2-6
v_call: TRBV30
cdr3_aa: ACRVSGANVLT

clone_size: many
j_call: TRBJ2-3
v_call: TRBV7-2
cdr3_aa: ASSLERNRGFSTDTQY

clone_size: many
j_call: TRBJ2-7
v_call: TRBV2
cdr3_aa: ASRTTRRTPTYEQY

clone_size: .
j_call: TRBJ2-5
v_call: TRBV19
cdr3_aa: ASSKTGSKRKTQY